The 16 T cell receptor beta chains in this list originate from one sample, sequenced in a study of T cell repertoires in cytomegalovirus infection. Their antigens are not known. From the reads, TCRdb called clonotypes with MiXCR, one entry per CDR3 protein. Here the sample spans tens of thousands of distinct CDR3 sequences, approximately 22% being singletons. The sample was PBMCs, sequenced either directly or after in vitro stimulation (not recorded which). Every receptor here comes from a human donor in good health (CMV status not recorded). Some clones in this sample may be carry-over from other donors' samples.

This clonotype was counted between two and nine times. V is TRBV2 and J is TRBJ1-6; TRBD1 matches at 7 bases. With V trimmed by 6 bases and J by 6 bases, 2 bases remained unmatched. The CDR3 has 13 residues. In germline, CDR1 is SNHLY, CDR2 FYNNEI. The CDR3 sequence is CASRDRINSPLHF. The CDR3 DNA sequence: TGTGCCAGCAGGGACAGGATTAATTCACCCCTCCACTTT.

There are many counts of this clonotype. The chain has TRBV7-8 and TRBJ2-3, with unresolved D. The germline CDR1 and CDR2 sequences are SGHVS and FQNEAQ. The CDR3 totals 14 residues. V was pared by 1 base and J by 3 bases, with 8 bases between. CDR3 DNA sequence: TGTGCCAGCAGCTTAGGAAGATCAACAGATACGCAGTATTTT. Translated, it gives CASSLGRSTDTQYF.

This clonotype was observed a few times. The rearrangement links TRBV3-1 to TRBJ2-1; 10 bases map to TRBD2. Germline V CDR1 and CDR2: LGHDT, YNNKEL (reference sequence). The trim removed 2 bases at V and 5 bases at J, leaving 15 bases unmatched. The CDR3 spans 19 residues. The CDR3 is CASSQILGISGLAHNEQFF. The CDR3 DNA follows: TGTGCCAGCAGCCAAATTCTCGGGATCTCGGGACTAGCGCACAATGAGCAGTTCTTC.

This clonotype appeared a few times. The rearrangement joins TRBV24-1 to TRBJ2-2; unclear D gene. Trimming shortened V by 5 bases and J by 5 bases, and 14 bases separated the two germline ends. CDR1 is KGHDR and CDR2 is SFDVKD in the germline V gene. This CDR3 has 15 amino acids. The CDR3 coding sequence is TGTGCCACCAGTGGATTCCCAGCACGGACCGGGGAGCTGTTTTTT. This translates into CATSGFPARTGELFF.

This clonotype was detected only a few times. The genes are TRBV6-5 and TRBJ1-1; TRBD1 might be the D (6 bases). Trimming removed 6 bases from V and 0 bases from J, with 8 bases in between. CDR1 and CDR2 (germline): MNHEY, SVGAGI. This CDR3 contains 13 residues. CDR3 amino acids: CASRRGLNTEAFF. CDR3 DNA sequence: TGTGCCAGCAGAAGGGGGTTGAACACTGAAGCTTTCTTT.

This clonotype showed up many times. This rearrangement joins TRBV7-8 to TRBJ2-1; TRBD2 matches 12 bases. This CDR3 has 13 residues. With V trimmed by 8 bases and J by 8 bases, 4 bases remained unmatched. CDR1 and CDR2 from the germline V gene are SGHVS and FQNEAQ. The CDR3: CASRLAGVYEQFF. Written as DNA, the CDR3 is TGTGCCAGCCGACTAGCGGGAGTCTATGAGCAGTTCTTC.

This clonotype was counted a few times. The chain uses TRBV28 and TRBJ2-6; 7 bases match TRBD1. Germline values: CDR1 MDHEN, CDR2 SYDVKM. The CDR3 has 18 amino acids. Trimming took 5 bases from V and 2 from J; bases not matched to a gene: 12. CDR3 amino acids: CASSPQLGGETGANVLTF. CDR3 nucleotide sequence: TGTGCCAGCAGTCCCCAACTAGGGGGCGAAACTGGGGCCAACGTCCTGACTTTC.

The chain couples TRBV20-1 to TRBJ2-7, with D possibly being TRBD2 (5 bases). CDR3 length equals 13 residues. The germline CDR1 and CDR2 sequences are DFQATT and SNEGSKA (reference sequence). V dropped 5 bases and J dropped 3 bases, with 14 bases sitting between them. The CDR3 reads CSAGNRGSYEQYF. The CDR3, as DNA: TGCAGTGCTGGAAATCGGGGAAGCTACGAGCAGTACTTC.

The V call is TRBV5-5, the J call TRBJ2-3; TRBD1 or TRBD2 may be the D gene (5 bases each). V shed 4 bases and J shed 3 bases, with 15 bases lying between them. CDR1 and CDR2 from the germline V gene are SGHKS and YYEKEE (reference sequence). CDR3 length: 15 amino acids. CDR3 bases: TGTGCCAGCAGCCAGGGACCTCCCCGGACAGATACGCAGTATTTT. It translates to CASSQGPPRTDTQYF.

This clonotype was counted ten times or more. The chain links TRBV11-2 to TRBJ2-7; tentatively, D is TRBD1 or TRBD2 (5 bases each). CDR1 is SGHAT, CDR2 FQNNGV, per germline. This CDR3 region has 16 residues. Trimming shortened V by 1 base and J by 3 bases, and 16 bases separated the two germline ends. The CDR3 loop reads CASSLATGTIYYEQYF. The CDR3, as DNA: TGTGCCAGCAGCTTAGCCACCGGGACCATCTACTACGAGCAGTACTTC.

This chain links TRBV27 with TRBJ2-7; 9 bases agree with TRBD1. The CDR3 is 14 residues long. V shed 2 bases, J shed 3 bases, and the junction held 2 bases outside the gene matches. Germline V gene lookup returns CDR1 MNHEY and CDR2 SMNVEV (reference sequence). The CDR3 loop is CASSLTGGVYEQYF. CDR3 DNA: TGTGCCAGCAGTTTAACAGGGGGCGTCTACGAGCAGTACTTC.

This clonotype appeared many times. The J gene is TRBJ2-2, the V gene TRBV7-2; D possibly uses TRBD1 or TRBD2 (5 bases each). Germline V CDR1 and CDR2: SGHTA, FQGNSA. This CDR3 contains 14 residues. The V end was cut by 10 bases, the J end by 6 bases, with 18 bases between. The CDR3 DNA reads as TGTGCCACCCGGGACCCTCGTCAGCCCGGGGAGCTGTTTTTT. Protein product: CATRDPRQPGELFF.

The V and J genes are TRBV10-3 and TRBJ2-7, with D perhaps TRBD1 or TRBD2 (5 bases each). With 0 bases removed from V and 2 bases from J, the gap between germline ends came to 8 bases. CDR1 is ENHRY and CDR2 is SYGVKD in the germline V gene. The CDR3 runs 14 residues. The CDR3 loop is CAISESGRPYEQYF. CDR3 nucleotide sequence: TGTGCCATCAGTGAGTCGGGACGACCCTACGAGCAGTACTTC.

The CDR3 protein is CAISESMGLANTDTQYF. In DNA form, the CDR3 reads TGTGCCATCAGTGAGTCGATGGGACTAGCGAACACAGATACGCAGTATTTT. The V gene is TRBV10-3, the J gene TRBJ2-3; 10 nucleotides match TRBD2. V lost 0 bases to trimming and J lost 2 bases; unmatched junction nucleotides: 5. Germline values: CDR1 ENHRY, CDR2 SYGVKD. The CDR3 length is 17 residues.

In this sample, this clonotype turned up many times. V is TRBV5-4 and J is TRBJ1-6, with 7 bases identical to TRBD1. CDR1 and CDR2 from the germline V gene are SGHNT and YYREEE (reference sequence). CDR3 length equals 15 residues. The J segment lost 6 bases and the V segment lost 4 bases, leaving 7 bases of the junction unmatched. CDR3 sequence: CASSIRQGGNSPLHF. CDR3 coding DNA: TGTGCCAGCAGCATCCGACAGGGAGGTAATTCACCCCTCCACTTT.

The chain employs TRBV6-2 or TRBV6-3 and TRBJ2-7; 9 bases are shared with TRBD2. Unmatched junction bases numbered 7, after V lost 2 bases and J lost 2 bases. Germline CDR1 and CDR2: MNHEY and SVGEGT. The CDR3 sequence is 16 residues long. CDR3 loop: CASSYGGLAGTYEQYF. The CDR3, as DNA: TGTGCCAGCAGTTACGGGGGGCTAGCGGGGACCTACGAGCAGTACTTC.